Listed below are T cell receptor beta chains from one sample, sequenced in a study of CD4+ T cells in melanoma. Assay: immunoSEQ multiplex PCR; the TCRdb copy retains only in-frame clones and omits some. The table includes 90,000 to 130,000 clones, around 92% detected once. Source material: peripheral blood. Receptor source: a human donor with melanoma. Each CDR3 is given with its conserved first and last residue. D genes are given only for firm matches. Expanded clones get a size class; other rows say once, few or many, or leave the size out.

TRBV9	TRBJ2-5	NA	NA	TGTGCCAGCAGCGTAGGTGTGGGTAATAGCCAAGAGACCCAGTACTTC	CASSVGVGNSQETQYF
TRBV9	TRBJ2-5	NA	NA	TGTGCCAGCAGCGCCCGTGACGGCGACCAAGAGACCCAGTACTTC	CASSARDGDQETQYF
TRBV19	TRBJ1-2	NA	NA	TGTGCCAGTAGCGGACGCACCTTCTATGGCTACACCTTC	CASSGRTFYGYTF
TRBV5-1	TRBJ1-2	NA	NA	TGCGCCAGCAGCAGCCGGGGGGGCGCGGGGTATGGCTACACCTTC	CASSSRGGAGYGYTF
TRBV7-2	TRBJ2-6	NA	NA	TGTGCCAGCAGCCCACGAAGTGGGGCCAACGTCCTGACTTTC	CASSPRSGANVLTF
TRBV6-6	TRBJ1-1	NA	TRBD1	TGTGCCAGCAGCGAGGGACAGGGGCGAACTGAAGCTTTCTTT	CASSEGQGRTEAFF
TRBV27	TRBJ2-7	NA	NA	TGTGCCAGCAGAAAGACCCTGACAGGTGTCCTGGGCGAGCAGTACTTC	CASRKTLTGVLGEQYF
TRBV5-8	TRBJ1-1	NA	TRBD1	TGTGCCAGCAGCTCCTTGACAGGGCACTTAGAAGCTTTCTTT	CASSSLTGHLEAFF
TRBV27	TRBJ2-7	few	NA	TGTGCCAGCAGTTTATCGAGCGACTACGAGCAGTACTTC	CASSLSSDYEQYF
TRBV5-1	TRBJ1-3	NA	NA	TGCGCCAGCAGCTCACGACTGGGACTATCTGGAAACACCATATATTTT	CASSSRLGLSGNTIYF